The following is a TCR beta chain sequence with its context. Its antigen remains unknown. Template material for amplifying TCR beta CDR3 regions consisted of RNA transcripts. An initial round of RT-PCR targeting the TCR CDR3 relied on the HTBI primer set. TCRdb re-called the multiplex PCR reads with MiXCR, one entry per CDR3 protein. The table has roughly 500,000 distinct CDR3 sequences, 46% seen once. The data are from a study of T cells in Graves' hyperthyroidism and ophthalmopathy. Study results and limitations: Onset of ophthalmopathy came a median 6.5 months after the model predicted it.

Clinical symptoms, serum thyroxine and TRAb, thyroid ultrasound and orbital computed tomography together formed the diagnostic basis. The sample taken for sequencing was peripheral blood or thyroid tissue (not recorded which). The sequence came from an adult woman with Graves' disease, either hyperthyroidism or ophthalmopathy (not recorded which).

CDR3 DNA sequence: TGTGCCAGCAGCTCCCTAGCGGGAGGGATGACAGATACGCAGTATTTT. Amino acid sequence: CASSSLAGGMTDTQYF. J is TRBJ2-3 and V is TRBV7-9; TRBD2 matches at 12 bases. Germline values: CDR1 SEHNR, CDR2 FQNEAQ (reference sequence). There are 16 residues in the CDR3. V trimming: 4 bases; J trimming: 3 bases; junction bases outside the gene matches: 5.